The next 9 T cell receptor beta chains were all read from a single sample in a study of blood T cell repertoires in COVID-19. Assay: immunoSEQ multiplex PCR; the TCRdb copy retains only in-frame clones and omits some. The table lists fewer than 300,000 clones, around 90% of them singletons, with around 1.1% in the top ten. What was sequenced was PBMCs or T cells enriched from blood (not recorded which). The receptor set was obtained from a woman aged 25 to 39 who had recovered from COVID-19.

CDR3 sequence: CASSLQATYGYTF. DNA for the CDR3: TGTGCCAGCAGCTTACAGGCCACCTATGGCTACACCTTC. V gene TRBV7-8 combines with J gene TRBJ1-2, with D unresolved. This CDR3 region has 13 residues. Germline CDR1 reads SGHVS; CDR2 reads FQNEAQ. V gave up 2 bases and J gave up 4 bases, with 8 bases separating them.

The CDR3 region has the DNA TGTGCCAGCAGTTCCCAGGGGGCCCCTTTTCAGCCCCAGCATTTT. Translating gives CASSSQGAPFQPQHF. The chain recombines TRBV6-2 or TRBV6-3 with TRBJ1-5, with 8 bases matching TRBD1. Germline V gene data show CDR1 as MNHEY and CDR2 as SVGEGT. V shed 4 bases and J 6 bases; nucleotides not matched to a gene: 8. This CDR3 has 15 residues.

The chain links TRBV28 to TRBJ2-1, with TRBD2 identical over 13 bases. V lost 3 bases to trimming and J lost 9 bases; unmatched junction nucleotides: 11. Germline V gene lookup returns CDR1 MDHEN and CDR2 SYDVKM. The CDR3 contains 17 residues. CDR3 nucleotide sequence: TGTGCCAGCAGTTTTATCCCCGGGACTAGCGGGACGGGTGAGCAGTTCTTC. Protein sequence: CASSFIPGTSGTGEQFF.

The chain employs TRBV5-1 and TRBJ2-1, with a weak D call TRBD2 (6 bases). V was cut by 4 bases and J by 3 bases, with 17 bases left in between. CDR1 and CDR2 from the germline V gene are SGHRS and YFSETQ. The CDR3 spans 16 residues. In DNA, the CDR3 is TGCGCCAGCAGCGCTACGGGACTCCAGCGCTACAATGAGCAGTTCTTC. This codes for CASSATGLQRYNEQFF.

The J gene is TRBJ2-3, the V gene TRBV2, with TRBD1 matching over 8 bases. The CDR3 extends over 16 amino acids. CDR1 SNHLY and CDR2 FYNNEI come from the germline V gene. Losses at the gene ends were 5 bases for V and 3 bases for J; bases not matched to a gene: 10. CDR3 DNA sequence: TGTGCCAGCAGTTCCTTGGACAGGGTTAGGACAGATACGCAGTATTTT. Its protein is CASSSLDRVRTDTQYF.

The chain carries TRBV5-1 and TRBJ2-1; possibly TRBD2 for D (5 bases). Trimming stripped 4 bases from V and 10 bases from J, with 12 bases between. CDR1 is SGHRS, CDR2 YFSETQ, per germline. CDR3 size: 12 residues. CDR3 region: CASSLGLVEQFF. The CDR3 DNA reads TGCGCCAGCAGCCTTGGACTCGTGGAGCAGTTCTTC.

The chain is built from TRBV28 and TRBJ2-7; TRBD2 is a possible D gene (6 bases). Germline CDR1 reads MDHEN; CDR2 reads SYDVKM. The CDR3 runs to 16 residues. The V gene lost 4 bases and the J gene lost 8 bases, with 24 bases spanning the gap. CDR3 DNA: TGTGCCAGCAGTTCCCCCTCAGATGGCGGGGACGCCCAGCAGTACTTC. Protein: CASSSPSDGGDAQQYF.

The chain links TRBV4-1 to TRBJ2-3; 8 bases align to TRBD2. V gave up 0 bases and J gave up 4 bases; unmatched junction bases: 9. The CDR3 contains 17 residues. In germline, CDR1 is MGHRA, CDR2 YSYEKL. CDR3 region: CASSQESIAGNSDTQYF. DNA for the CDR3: TGCGCCAGCAGCCAAGAGTCAATAGCGGGAAATTCAGATACGCAGTATTTT.

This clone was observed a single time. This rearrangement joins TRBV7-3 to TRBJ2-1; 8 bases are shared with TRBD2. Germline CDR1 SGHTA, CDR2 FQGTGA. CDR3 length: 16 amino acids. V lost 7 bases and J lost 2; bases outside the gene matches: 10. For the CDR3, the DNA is TGTGCCAGCAACCGCATTGTAGCGGGGCCCTACAATGAGCAGTTCTTC. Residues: CASNRIVAGPYNEQFF. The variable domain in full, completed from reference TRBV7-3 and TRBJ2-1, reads GAGVSQTPSNKVTEKGKYVELRCDPISGHTALYWYRQSLGQGPEFLIYFQGTGAADDSGLPNDRFFAVRPEGSVSTLKIQRTERGDSAVYLCASNRIVAGPYNEQFFGPGTRLTVL.